A selection of T cell receptor beta chains follows, all from one sample in a study of shared T cell receptors in the human thymus. TCRdb's copy holds only in-frame clones and misses some; the assay was immunoSEQ multiplex PCR. The sample has about 380,000 clones, roughly 94% seen once. The sample was thymocytes. The receptor set was obtained from a human donor. CDR3s include the opening cysteine and the closing phenylalanine or tryptophan. D genes are given only for firm matches. Clone size is stated in some rows and not others, as once, few, many or a class when expanded.

j_call,clone_size,v_call,d_call,cdr3_aa,cdr3_nt
TRBJ2-7,-,TRBV19,TRBD1,CASSPGQGHEQYF,TGTGCCAGTAGCCCGGGACAGGGACACGAGCAGTACTTC
TRBJ1-1,-,TRBV6-6,-,CASSYLRGQGTEAFF,TGTGCCAGCAGTTACCTCAGGGGCCAGGGCACTGAAGCTTTCTTT
TRBJ2-3,-,TRBV7-3,TRBD2,CASSLSGGLAATDTQYF,TGTGCCAGCAGCTTATCGGGTGGGCTAGCGGCCACAGATACGCAGTATTTT
TRBJ2-3,-,TRBV7-2,TRBD2,CASSGGASGRWGLTDTQYF,TGTGCCAGCAGCGGAGGGGCTAGCGGGAGGTGGGGCCTCACAGATACGCAGTATTTT
TRBJ2-7,-,TRBV6-1,-,CASSKNRYEQYF,TGTGCCAGCAGCAAAAACAGGTACGAGCAGTACTTC
TRBJ2-1,-,TRBV6-5,-,CASTLGRGDEQFF,TGTGCCAGCACGCTAGGCCGGGGTGATGAGCAGTTCTTC
TRBJ1-1,-,TRBV15,TRBD1,CATSGTGAGNTEAFF,TGTGCCACCAGCGGAACAGGGGCGGGGAACACTGAAGCTTTCTTT
TRBJ2-5,-,TRBV6-5,-,CASNRGPEETQYF,TGTGCCAGCAATCGGGGTCCGGAAGAGACCCAGTACTTC
TRBJ2-3,-,TRBV18,-,CASSPGQPSTDTQYF,TGTGCCAGCTCACCGGGCCAGCCTAGCACAGATACGCAGTATTTT
TRBJ2-3,-,TRBV7-2,-,CASSLLSEVTDTQYF,TGTGCCAGCAGCTTACTCAGTGAGGTCACAGATACGCAGTATTTT
TRBJ2-1,once,TRBV6-1,-,CASRSGSYNEQFF,TGTGCCAGCAGGTCTGGTTCTTACAATGAGCAGTTCTTC
TRBJ2-7,-,TRBV21-1,-,CASSTEGSAYEQYF,TGTGCCAGCAGTACCGAAGGGAGTGCCTACGAGCAGTACTTC
TRBJ1-2,few,TRBV7-3,-,CASSVSQGFYGYTF,TGTGCCAGCAGCGTATCTCAGGGGTTCTATGGCTACACCTTC
TRBJ1-2,-,TRBV20-1,-,CSASGDGGYTF,TGCAGTGCTTCAGGGGATGGGGGCTACACCTTC
TRBJ2-1,-,TRBV28,TRBD1,CASSLSGQHGVSYNEQFF,TGTGCCAGCAGTTTATCGGGACAGCATGGAGTTTCCTACAATGAGCAGTTCTTC
TRBJ1-6,-,TRBV2,-,CASSDSGLRNSPLHF,TGTGCCAGCAGTGACTCGGGCTTACGAAATTCACCCCTCCACTTT
TRBJ2-1,once,TRBV4-1,-,CASSQDWQGVDEQFF,TGCGCCAGCAGCCAAGACTGGCAAGGGGTCGATGAGCAGTTCTTC
TRBJ2-5,-,TRBV23-1,-,CASSQEGIQETQYF,TGCGCCAGCAGTCAAGAGGGGATTCAAGAGACCCAGTACTTC
TRBJ1-1,-,TRBV6-6,-,CASSQGQFSNTEAFF,TGTGCCAGCAGTCAAGGACAGTTTTCGAACACTGAAGCTTTCTTT